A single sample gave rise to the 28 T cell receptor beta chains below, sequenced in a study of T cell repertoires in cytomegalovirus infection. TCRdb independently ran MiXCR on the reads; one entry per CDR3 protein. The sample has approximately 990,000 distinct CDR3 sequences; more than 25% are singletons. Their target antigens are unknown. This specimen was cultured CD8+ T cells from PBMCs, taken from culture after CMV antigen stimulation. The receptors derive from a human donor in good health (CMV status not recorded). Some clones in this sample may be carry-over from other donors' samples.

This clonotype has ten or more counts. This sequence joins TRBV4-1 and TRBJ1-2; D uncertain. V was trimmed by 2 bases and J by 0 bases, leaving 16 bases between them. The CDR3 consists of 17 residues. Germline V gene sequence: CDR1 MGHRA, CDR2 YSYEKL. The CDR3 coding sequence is TGCGCCAGCAGCCAACAATACAATAACCCTCCTAACTATGGCTACACCTTC. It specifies CASSQQYNNPPNYGYTF.

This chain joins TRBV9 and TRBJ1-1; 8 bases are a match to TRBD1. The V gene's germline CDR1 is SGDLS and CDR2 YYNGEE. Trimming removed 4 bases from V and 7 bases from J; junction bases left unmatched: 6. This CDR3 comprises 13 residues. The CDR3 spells CASSPTGTGEAFF. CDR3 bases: TGTGCCAGCAGCCCGACGGGGACAGGTGAAGCTTTCTTT.

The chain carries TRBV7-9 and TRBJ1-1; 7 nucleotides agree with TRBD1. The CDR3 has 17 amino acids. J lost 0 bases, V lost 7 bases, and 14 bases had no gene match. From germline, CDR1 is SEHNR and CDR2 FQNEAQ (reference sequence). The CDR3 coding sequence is TGTGCCAGCACCCTAGCATATTCGGACAGGATGAACACTGAAGCTTTCTTT. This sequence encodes CASTLAYSDRMNTEAFF. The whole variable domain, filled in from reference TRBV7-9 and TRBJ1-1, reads DTGVSQNPRHKITKRGQNVTFRCDPISEHNRLYWYRQTLGQGPEFLTYFQNEAQLEKSRLLSDRFSAERPKGSFSTLEIQRTEQGDSAMYLCASTLAYSDRMNTEAFFGQGTRLTVV.

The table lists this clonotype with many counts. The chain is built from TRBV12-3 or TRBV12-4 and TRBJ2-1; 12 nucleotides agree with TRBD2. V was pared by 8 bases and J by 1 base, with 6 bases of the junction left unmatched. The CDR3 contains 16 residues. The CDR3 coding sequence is TGTGCCAGCCGACGACTAGCGGGGGATTCCTACAATGAGCAGTTCTTC. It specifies CASRRLAGDSYNEQFF.

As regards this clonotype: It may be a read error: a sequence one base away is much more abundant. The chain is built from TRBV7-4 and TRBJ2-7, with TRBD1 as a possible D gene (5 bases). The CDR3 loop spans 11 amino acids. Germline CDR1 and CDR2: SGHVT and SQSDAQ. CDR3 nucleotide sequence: TGTGTCAGCAGCTTAGGGGTCGAGCAGTACTTC. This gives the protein CVSSLGVEQYF.

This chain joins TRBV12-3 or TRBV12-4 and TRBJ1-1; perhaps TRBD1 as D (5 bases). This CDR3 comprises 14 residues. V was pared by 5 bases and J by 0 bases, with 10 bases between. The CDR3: CASSDSFLNTEAFF. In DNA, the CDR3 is TGTGCCAGCAGTGACAGTTTCTTGAACACTGAAGCTTTCTTT.

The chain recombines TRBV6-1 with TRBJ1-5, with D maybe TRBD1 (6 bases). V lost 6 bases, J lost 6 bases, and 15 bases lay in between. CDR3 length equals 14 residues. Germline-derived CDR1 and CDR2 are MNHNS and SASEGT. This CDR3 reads CASSAYREGQPQHF. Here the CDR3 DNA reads TGTGCCAGCAGCGCCTACAGGGAAGGTCAGCCCCAGCATTTT.

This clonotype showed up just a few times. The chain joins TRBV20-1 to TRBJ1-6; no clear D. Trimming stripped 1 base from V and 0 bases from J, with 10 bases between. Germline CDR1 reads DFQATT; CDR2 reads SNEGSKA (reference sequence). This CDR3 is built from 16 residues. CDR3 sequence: CSARGAGLSYNSPLHF. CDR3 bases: TGCAGTGCTAGAGGGGCAGGACTCTCCTATAATTCACCCCTCCACTTT.

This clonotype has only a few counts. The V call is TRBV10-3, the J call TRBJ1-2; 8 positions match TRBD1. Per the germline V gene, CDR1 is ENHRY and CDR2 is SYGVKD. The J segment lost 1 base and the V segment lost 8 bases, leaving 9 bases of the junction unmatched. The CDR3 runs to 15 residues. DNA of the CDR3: TGTGCCATCCAATCGACAGGGGAGCTTAACTATGGCTACACCTTC. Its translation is CAIQSTGELNYGYTF.

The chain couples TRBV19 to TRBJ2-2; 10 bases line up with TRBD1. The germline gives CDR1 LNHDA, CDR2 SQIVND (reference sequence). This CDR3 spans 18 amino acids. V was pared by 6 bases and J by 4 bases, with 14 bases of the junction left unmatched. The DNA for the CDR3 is TGTGCCAGTAGCCCTATGGAGGGACAGGGGCTGGTCACCGGGGAGCTGTTTTTT. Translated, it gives CASSPMEGQGLVTGELFF.

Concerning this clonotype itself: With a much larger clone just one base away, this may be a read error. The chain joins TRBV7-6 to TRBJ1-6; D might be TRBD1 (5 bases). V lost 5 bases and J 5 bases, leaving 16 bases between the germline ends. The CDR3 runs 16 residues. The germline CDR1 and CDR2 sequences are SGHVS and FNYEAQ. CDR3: CASSPAGTTNNSPLHF. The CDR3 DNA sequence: TGTGCCAGCAGCCCCGCCGGGACCACGAATAATTCACCCCTCCACTTT.

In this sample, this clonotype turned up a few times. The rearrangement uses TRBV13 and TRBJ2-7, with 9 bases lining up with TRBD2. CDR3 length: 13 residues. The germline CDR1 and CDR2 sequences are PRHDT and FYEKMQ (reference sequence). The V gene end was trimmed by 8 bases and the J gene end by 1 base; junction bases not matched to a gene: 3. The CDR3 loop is CASGLAGSYEQYV. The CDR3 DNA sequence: TGTGCCAGCGGGCTAGCGGGATCCTACGAGCAGTACGTC.

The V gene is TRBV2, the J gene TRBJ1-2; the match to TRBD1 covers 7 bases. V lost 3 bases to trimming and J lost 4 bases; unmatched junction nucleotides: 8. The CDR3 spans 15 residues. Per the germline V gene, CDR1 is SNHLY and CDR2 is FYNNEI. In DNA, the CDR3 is TGTGCCAGCAGTGAGGGGGACAGTCTTTTCTATGGCTACACCTTC. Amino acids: CASSEGDSLFYGYTF.

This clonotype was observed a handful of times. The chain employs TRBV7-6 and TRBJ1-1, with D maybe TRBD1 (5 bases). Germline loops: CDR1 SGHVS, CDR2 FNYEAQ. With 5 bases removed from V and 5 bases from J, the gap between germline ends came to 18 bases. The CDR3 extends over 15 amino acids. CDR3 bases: TGTGCCAGCAGCGCCGAGACAGTTCTAGGGACTGAAGCTTTCTTT. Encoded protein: CASSAETVLGTEAFF.

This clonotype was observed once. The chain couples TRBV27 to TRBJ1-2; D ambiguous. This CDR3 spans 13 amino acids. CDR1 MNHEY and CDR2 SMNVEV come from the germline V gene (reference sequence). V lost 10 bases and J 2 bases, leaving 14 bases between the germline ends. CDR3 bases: TGTGCCACCCGATGGGGAATAAACTATGGCTACACCTTC. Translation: CATRWGINYGYTF.

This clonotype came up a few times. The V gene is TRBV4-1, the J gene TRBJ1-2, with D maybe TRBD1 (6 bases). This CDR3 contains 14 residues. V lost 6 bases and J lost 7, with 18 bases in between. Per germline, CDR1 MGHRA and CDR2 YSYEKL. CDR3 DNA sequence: TGCGCCAGCAGTCGTACCCCAGGGGACGGTGGCTACACCTTC. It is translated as CASSRTPGDGGYTF.

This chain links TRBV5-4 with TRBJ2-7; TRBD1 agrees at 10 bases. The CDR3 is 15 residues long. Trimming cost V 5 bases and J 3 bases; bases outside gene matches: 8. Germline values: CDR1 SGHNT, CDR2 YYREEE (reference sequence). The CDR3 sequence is CASSLGRDRGYEQYF. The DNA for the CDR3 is TGTGCCAGCAGTCTTGGTAGGGACAGGGGCTACGAGCAGTACTTC.

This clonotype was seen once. The CDR3 nucleotides read TGCAGTGCTAGTTGGGCCGGGGGGCCGAACACCGGGGAGCTGTTTTTT. Its translation: CSASWAGGPNTGELFF. The rearrangement joins TRBV20-1 to TRBJ2-2; D might be TRBD2 (7 bases). This CDR3 is built from 16 residues. V was pared by 3 bases and J by 0 bases, with 14 bases between. Germline assignment: CDR1 DFQATT and CDR2 SNEGSKA (reference sequence).

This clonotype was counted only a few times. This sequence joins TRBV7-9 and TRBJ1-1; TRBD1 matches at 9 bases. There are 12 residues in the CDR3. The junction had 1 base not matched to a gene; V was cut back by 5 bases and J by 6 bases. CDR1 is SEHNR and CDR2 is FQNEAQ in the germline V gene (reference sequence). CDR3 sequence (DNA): TGTGCCAGCAGCCGACAGGGGGCTGAAGCTTTCTTT. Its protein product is CASSRQGAEAFF.

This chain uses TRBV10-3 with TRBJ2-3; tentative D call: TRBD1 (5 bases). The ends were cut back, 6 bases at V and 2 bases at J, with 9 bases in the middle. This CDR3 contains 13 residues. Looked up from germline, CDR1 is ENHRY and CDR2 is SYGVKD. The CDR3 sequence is CAIRTDLTDTQYF. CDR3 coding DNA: TGTGCCATCAGGACAGACCTCACAGATACGCAGTATTTT.

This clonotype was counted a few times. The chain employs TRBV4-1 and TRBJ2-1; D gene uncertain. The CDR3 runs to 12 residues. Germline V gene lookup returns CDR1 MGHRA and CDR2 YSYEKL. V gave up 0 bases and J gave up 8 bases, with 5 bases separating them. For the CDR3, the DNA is TGCGCCAGCAGCCAAGATTTCGATGAGCAGTTCTTC. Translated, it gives CASSQDFDEQFF.

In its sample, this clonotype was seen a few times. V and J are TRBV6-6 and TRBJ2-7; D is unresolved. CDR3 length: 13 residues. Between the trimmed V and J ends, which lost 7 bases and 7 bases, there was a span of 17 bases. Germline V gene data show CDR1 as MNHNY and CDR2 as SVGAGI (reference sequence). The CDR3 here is CASNLAPSSEQYV. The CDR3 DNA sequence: TGTGCCAGCAACCTCGCCCCCTCGAGTGAGCAGTACGTC.

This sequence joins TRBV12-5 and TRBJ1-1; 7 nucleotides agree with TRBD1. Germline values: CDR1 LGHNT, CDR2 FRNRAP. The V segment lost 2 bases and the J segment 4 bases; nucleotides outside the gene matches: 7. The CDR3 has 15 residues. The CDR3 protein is CASGLLRAGGTEAFF. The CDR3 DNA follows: TGTGCTAGTGGTTTGTTGAGGGCAGGGGGCACTGAAGCTTTCTTT.

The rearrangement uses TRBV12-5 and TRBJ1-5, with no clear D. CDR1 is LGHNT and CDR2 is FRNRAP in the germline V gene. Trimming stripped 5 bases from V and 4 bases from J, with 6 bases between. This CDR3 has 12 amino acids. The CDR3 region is CASGGVNQPQHF. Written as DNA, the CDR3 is TGTGCTAGTGGTGGGGTGAATCAGCCCCAGCATTTT.

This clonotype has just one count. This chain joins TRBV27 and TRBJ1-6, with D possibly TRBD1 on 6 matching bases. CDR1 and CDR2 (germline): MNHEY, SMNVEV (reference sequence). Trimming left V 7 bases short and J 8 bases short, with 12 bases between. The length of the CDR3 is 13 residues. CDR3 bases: TGTGCCAGCAAGTCAGGGGCTCATTCACCCCTCCACTTT. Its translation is CASKSGAHSPLHF.

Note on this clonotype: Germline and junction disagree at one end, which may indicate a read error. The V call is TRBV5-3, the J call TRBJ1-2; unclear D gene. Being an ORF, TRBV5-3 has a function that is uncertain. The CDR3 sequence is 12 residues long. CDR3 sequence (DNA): TGTGCCAGCAGCTTAGTGGACTATGACTACACCTTC. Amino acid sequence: CASSLVDYDYTF.

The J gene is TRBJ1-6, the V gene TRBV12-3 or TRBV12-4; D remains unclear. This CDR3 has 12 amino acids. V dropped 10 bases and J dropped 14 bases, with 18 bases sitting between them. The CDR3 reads CANRSSITALHF. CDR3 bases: TGTGCCAACAGAAGCTCCATTACGGCCCTCCACTTT.

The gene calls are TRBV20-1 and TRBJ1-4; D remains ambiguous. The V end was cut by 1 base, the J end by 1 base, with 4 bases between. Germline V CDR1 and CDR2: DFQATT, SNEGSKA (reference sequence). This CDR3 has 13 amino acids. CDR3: CSARGRTNEKLFF. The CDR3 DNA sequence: TGCAGTGCTAGAGGGAGAACTAATGAAAAACTGTTTTTT.